The next 31 T cell receptor beta chains were all read from a single sample in a study of T cell changes during pregnancy in multiple sclerosis. Assay used: immunoSEQ multiplex PCR; TCRdb lists only in-frame clones, some missing. In the table there are just under 20,000 clones, 70% to 90% of which are singletons. Here the sequenced sample was CD8+ T cells from peripheral blood mononuclear cells, taken in the second trimester of pregnancy. These receptors originate from a female donor in good health, enrolled as a control in a pregnancy study.

The chain carries TRBV27 and TRBJ2-5; TRBD2 aligns across 7 bases. V lost 6 bases, J lost 5 bases, and 15 bases stayed unmatched. Germline V gives CDR1 MNHEY, CDR2 SMNVEV (reference sequence). CDR3 length equals 16 residues. CDR3 sequence reads: CASSPSPGGAHETQYF. DNA of the CDR3: TGTGCCAGCAGCCCGTCCCCGGGGGGTGCCCATGAGACCCAGTACTTC.

V and J are TRBV25-1 and TRBJ2-5, with a tentative D call TRBD2 (5 bases). With the DNA end fitting TRBJ2-7 better, the J assignment may be wrong. Germline V gives CDR1 MGHDK, CDR2 SYGVNS. This CDR3 has 13 residues. The CDR3 bases are TGTGCCAGCAGTGGGGGAGCGAACTACGAGCAGTACTTC. This translates into CASSGGANYEQYF.

This rearrangement joins TRBV9 to TRBJ2-1, with D maybe TRBD2 (5 bases). Per germline, CDR1 SGDLS and CDR2 YYNGEE. The CDR3 runs 16 residues. Trimming cost V 4 bases and J 0 bases, with 14 bases left between them. In DNA, the CDR3 is TGTGCCAGCAGCCCGGGGTCGGCCCCCTCCTACAATGAGCAGTTCTTC. As protein: CASSPGSAPSYNEQFF.

The chain combines TRBV2 with TRBJ1-1; D not certain. V lost 8 bases and J lost 9, with 19 bases in between. Germline V gene lookup returns CDR1 SNHLY and CDR2 FYNNEI. This CDR3 is built from 13 residues. The CDR3 spells CASHREGGFKAFF. CDR3 coding DNA: TGTGCCAGCCATCGAGAGGGAGGTTTTAAAGCTTTCTTT. The variable domain in full, completed from reference TRBV2 and TRBJ1-1, reads EPEVTQTPSHQVTQMGQEVILRCVPISNHLYFYWYRQILGQKVEFLVSFYNNEISEKSEIFDDQFSVERPDGSNFTLKIRSTKLEDSAMYFCASHREGGFKAFFGQGTRLTVV.

V gene TRBV29-1 combines with J gene TRBJ2-3; 7 bases map to TRBD2. J gave up 2 bases and V 6 bases, and 23 bases lay outside the gene matches. The germline CDR1 and CDR2 sequences are SQVTM and ANQGSEA. This CDR3 contains 19 residues. The CDR3 DNA sequence: TGCAGCGTCACCTATAGCGGGCGGCTTTCGGGAATAGACACAGATACGCAGTATTTT. It encodes CSVTYSGRLSGIDTDTQYF.

The chain carries TRBV5-1 and TRBJ2-1, with 9 bases that match TRBD2. This CDR3 is 16 amino acids long. V trimming: 4 bases; J trimming: 1 base; junction bases outside the gene matches: 6. Germline V lookup: CDR1 SGHRS, CDR2 YFSETQ. The CDR3 sequence is CASSLGLAPSYNEQFF. In DNA, the CDR3 is TGCGCCAGCAGCCTGGGACTAGCACCATCCTACAATGAGCAGTTCTTC.

V usage is TRBV11-2 and J usage is TRBJ2-1, with TRBD2 matching 7 bases. Germline V gene sequence: CDR1 SGHAT, CDR2 FQNNGV. The CDR3 is 16 amino acids. With 3 bases clipped from V and 1 base from J, the junction kept 6 bases outside the gene matches. This CDR3 is CASSFPGGLSYNEQFF. The CDR3 DNA reads TGTGCCAGCAGCTTCCCGGGAGGACTTTCCTACAATGAGCAGTTCTTC.

This sequence joins TRBV11-3 and TRBJ2-7, with D possibly TRBD1 on 6 matching bases. The V and J ends lost 3 bases and 4 bases respectively, with 13 bases between them. CDR1 is SGHNT, CDR2 YENEEA, per germline. The CDR3 spans 14 residues. The CDR3 coding sequence is TGTGCCAGCAGCTTCAGGGGTTCTGGGTACGAGCAGTACTTC. Translating gives CASSFRGSGYEQYF.

The chain recombines TRBV29-1 with TRBJ2-1; 7 bases align to TRBD1. The CDR3 sequence is 19 residues long. Germline V gene lookup returns CDR1 SQVTM and CDR2 ANQGSEA. J was trimmed by 10 bases and V by 7 bases; bases with no gene match: 31. The CDR3 region has the DNA TGCAGCGCCCCATCCCGGGACAGCGGCTCTATAATCGTCGCGGGCGAGCAGTTCTTC. This translates into CSAPSRDSGSIIVAGEQFF.

This chain uses TRBV7-9 with TRBJ2-7; 11 nucleotides match TRBD1. CDR3 size: 14 residues. With 8 bases clipped from V and 6 bases from J, the junction kept 9 bases outside the gene matches. Per the germline V gene, CDR1 is SEHNR and CDR2 is FQNEAQ (reference sequence). The CDR3 protein is CASLEGTGGSEQYF. The DNA for the CDR3 is TGTGCCAGCCTGGAGGGGACAGGGGGTTCCGAGCAGTACTTC.

In this sample, this clone turned up once. The V call is TRBV4-1, the J call TRBJ2-7; 9 positions match TRBD2. The CDR3 consists of 15 residues. Germline assignment: CDR1 MGHRA and CDR2 YSYEKL. With 4 bases clipped from V and 4 bases from J, the junction kept 8 bases outside the gene matches. The CDR3 loop is CASSPMRSGRYEQYF. The CDR3 DNA follows: TGCGCCAGCAGCCCTATGAGGAGCGGGAGGTACGAGCAGTACTTC.

This rearrangement joins TRBV4-1 to TRBJ2-7; D might be TRBD2 (5 bases). The germline V gene has CDR1 MGHRA and CDR2 YSYEKL. Trimming cost V 0 bases and J 1 base, with 10 bases left between them. This CDR3 has 15 residues. The CDR3 nucleotides read TGCGCCAGCAGCCAAGACGAGGGTACGTCCTACGAGCAGTACTTC. It is translated as CASSQDEGTSYEQYF.

Details on this clone: The junction and the germline gene differ at one end; a read error may be behind it. The CDR3 DNA sequence: TGTGCCAGCACCTTATTTGGGACGGGGGACTCTGGAAACACCATATATTTT. It translates to CASTLFGTGDSGNTIYF. This chain joins TRBV11-2 and TRBJ1-3; TRBD1 is a possible D gene (5 bases). CDR1 is SGHAT, CDR2 FQNNGV, per germline. There are 17 residues in the CDR3. The variable domain in full, completed from reference TRBV11-2 and TRBJ1-3, reads EAGVAQSPRYKIIEKRQSVAFWCNPISGHATLYWYQQILGQGPKLLIQFQNNGVVDDSQLPKDRFSAERLKGVDSTLKIQPAKLEDSAVYLCASTLFGTGDSGNTIYFGEGSWLTVV.

V gene TRBV6-5 combines with J gene TRBJ2-2, with D possibly being TRBD2 (6 bases). V lost 4 bases and J lost 6, with 9 bases in between. CDR1 is MNHEY and CDR2 is SVGAGI in the germline V gene. CDR3 length: 13 residues. The CDR3 reads CASSLGGAGELFF. For the CDR3, the DNA is TGTGCCAGCAGTTTGGGGGGTGCCGGGGAGCTGTTTTTT.

The V gene is TRBV6-4, the J gene TRBJ1-3; no reliable D call. The CDR3 sequence is 15 residues long. The V gene lost 6 bases and the J gene lost 0 bases, with 12 bases spanning the gap. Germline CDR1 and CDR2: MRHNA and SNTAGT. CDR3 loop: CASSEDSTSGNTIYF. The CDR3 DNA reads as TGTGCCAGCAGCGAGGACTCGACCTCTGGAAACACCATATATTTT.

Turning to this clone: The junction does not match germline at one end; this may be a read error. The sample carries other DNA sequences with the same CDR3. The rearrangement uses TRBV4-2 and TRBJ2-5; TRBD1 matches 8 bases. The germline gives CDR1 LGHNA, CDR2 YNFKEQ. The CDR3 consists of 16 residues. CDR3 region: CASSQDSGQGAETQYF. The CDR3 nucleotides are TGTGCCAGTAGCCAAGATTCAGGACAGGGCGCCGAGACCCAGTACTTC.

The chain has TRBV6-1 and TRBJ2-5; D might be TRBD1 (6 bases). Gene TRBJ2-7 matches the end of the DNA better, so the J call may be wrong. This CDR3 has 13 amino acids. CDR1 is MNHNS and CDR2 is SASEGT in the germline V gene. The CDR3 nucleotides are TGTGCCAGCAGTGAGGACAGTCACTACGAGCAGTACTTC. Encoded protein: CASSEDSHYEQYF.

CDR3 coding DNA: TGTGCCAGCGGCCCGTCCGAGAACACTGAAGCTTTCTTT. This sequence encodes CASGPSENTEAFF. J is TRBJ1-1 and V is TRBV7-9; no clear D. This CDR3 contains 13 residues. Germline-derived CDR1 and CDR2 are SEHNR and FQNEAQ (reference sequence). V was trimmed by 8 bases and J by 1 base, leaving 11 bases between them.

The genes are TRBV27 and TRBJ2-2; D ambiguous. Germline assignment: CDR1 MNHEY and CDR2 SMNVEV (reference sequence). The CDR3 length is 14 residues. Trimming left V 4 bases short and J 4 bases short, with 10 bases between. CDR3: CASSWYSGTGELFF. In nucleotides, the CDR3 is TGTGCCAGCAGTTGGTATTCGGGCACCGGGGAGCTGTTTTTT.

The V gene is TRBV7-9, the J gene TRBJ2-1; D uncertain. The germline V gene has CDR1 SEHNR and CDR2 FQNEAQ (reference sequence). CDR3 length: 15 residues. Trimming left V 5 bases short and J 5 bases short, with 16 bases between. This CDR3 is CASSQSEAANNEQFF. In DNA, the CDR3 is TGTGCCAGCAGCCAGTCAGAGGCTGCGAACAATGAGCAGTTCTTC.

V usage is TRBV9 and J usage is TRBJ1-2; D not certain. Germline-derived CDR1 and CDR2 are SGDLS and YYNGEE. Trimming took off 0 bases at V and 3 bases at J, with 6 bases between the two ends. CDR3 size: 13 residues. In nucleotides, the CDR3 is TGTGCCAGCAGCGTAGGAGGTGACTATGGCTACACCTTC. Protein sequence: CASSVGGDYGYTF.

The gene calls are TRBV7-2 and TRBJ2-2; D gene ambiguous. This CDR3 has 12 amino acids. Trimming pared 3 bases from V and 6 bases from J, leaving 5 bases between. The germline V gene encodes CDR1 SGHTA and CDR2 FQGNSA. In DNA form, the CDR3 reads TGTGCCAGCAGCTTTCCCTCCGGGGAGCTGTTTTTT. It is translated as CASSFPSGELFF.

V and J are TRBV7-6 and TRBJ2-1, with D possibly TRBD1 on 6 matching bases. Germline V gene sequence: CDR1 SGHVS, CDR2 FNYEAQ. The germline V and J ends were trimmed by 3 bases and 2 bases, with 8 bases remaining between them. This CDR3 region has 14 residues. The CDR3 sequence: CASSLRGTYNEQFF. In DNA form, the CDR3 reads TGTGCCAGCAGCTTGAGGGGGACCTACAATGAGCAGTTCTTC.

Relative to its sample, this clone is medium-sized. The chain recombines TRBV5-1 with TRBJ2-7; no definite D call. V was pared by 3 bases and J by 1 base, with 8 bases between. The CDR3 spans 13 residues. The germline CDR1 and CDR2 sequences are SGHRS and YFSETQ. The CDR3 DNA is TGCGCCAGCAGCTCACAGTCTTCCTACGAGCAGTACTTC. Translation gives CASSSQSSYEQYF.

The chain has TRBV4-2 and TRBJ1-2; D possibly corresponds to TRBD1 (5 bases). This CDR3 is 16 amino acids long. Germline V lookup: CDR1 LGHNA, CDR2 YNFKEQ. The V and J ends lost 2 bases and 8 bases respectively, with 21 bases between them. The CDR3 DNA reads as TGTGCCAGCAGCCAAATGTCCTACAGGAACAAGGTGGGCTACACCTTC. Amino acid sequence: CASSQMSYRNKVGYTF.

The V and J genes are TRBV19 and TRBJ1-5; TRBD1 aligns across 12 bases. The CDR3 consists of 19 residues. V lost 1 base and J lost 2; bases outside the gene matches: 9. Germline CDR1 reads LNHDA; CDR2 reads SQIVND (reference sequence). CDR3 loop: CASSIGPGQGAAGNQPQHF. DNA of the CDR3: TGTGCCAGTAGTATAGGCCCGGGACAGGGGGCTGCGGGCAATCAGCCCCAGCATTTT.

This rearrangement joins TRBV2 to TRBJ2-3; perhaps TRBD2 as D (5 bases). The CDR3 length is 14 residues. With 5 bases removed from V and 0 bases from J, the gap between germline ends came to 9 bases. The germline V gene has CDR1 SNHLY and CDR2 FYNNEI. As DNA, the CDR3 is TGTGCCAGCAGTCCCCGGACTAGCACAGATACGCAGTATTTT. Translated, it gives CASSPRTSTDTQYF.

The genes are TRBV9 and TRBJ2-2; 10 bases match TRBD2. The junction had 12 bases not matched to a gene; V was cut back by 3 bases and J by 7 bases. CDR1 and CDR2 from the germline V gene are SGDLS and YYNGEE. This CDR3 has 17 residues. CDR3 protein: CASSERRLAGVGGELFF. The CDR3 DNA sequence: TGTGCCAGCAGCGAGAGGAGGCTAGCGGGGGTCGGCGGGGAGCTGTTTTTT.

The J gene is TRBJ2-2, the V gene TRBV7-6; 11 bases fit TRBD2. With V trimmed by 5 bases and J by 6 bases, 5 bases remained unmatched. The CDR3 runs 15 residues. Per germline, CDR1 SGHVS and CDR2 FNYEAQ. CDR3 in amino acids: CASSPGLAVAGELFF. The CDR3, as DNA: TGTGCCAGCAGCCCGGGACTAGCGGTCGCCGGGGAGCTGTTTTTT.

V usage is TRBV27 and J usage is TRBJ1-2; maybe TRBD1 (6 bases). Trimming left V 5 bases short and J 1 base short, with 11 bases between. Germline V gene sequence: CDR1 MNHEY, CDR2 SMNVEV (reference sequence). This CDR3 contains 14 residues. CDR3 residues: CASSQQGINYGYTF. The CDR3 region has the DNA TGTGCCAGCAGTCAGCAGGGGATTAACTATGGCTACACCTTC.

The V and J genes are TRBV6-4 and TRBJ1-2; 9 nucleotides line up with TRBD1. Germline V gene data show CDR1 as MRHNA and CDR2 as SNTAGT. The CDR3 extends over 14 amino acids. V was clipped by 3 bases and J by 7 bases; unmatched bases: 6. CDR3 sequence reads: CASSEQGTGSGYTF. In nucleotides, the CDR3 is TGTGCCAGCAGTGAACAGGGGACAGGGTCTGGCTACACCTTC.